This is a list of T cell receptor beta chains from one sample in a study of response to subunit inactivated influenza vaccine. TCRdb fed the RT-PCR reads into MiXCR, producing one record per CDR3 protein. Of approximately 680,000 distinct CDR3 sequences listed, around 14% are singletons. Sequencing was performed on PBMCs from blood, taken about 12 days after vaccination. The receptors were gathered from a man aged 50 to 59 who received an inactivated influenza vaccine. Both conserved end residues are part of each CDR3. Fields, in order: V gene, clone size, J gene, D gene, CDR3 DNA, CDR3 protein. The D gene is left open where the match is weak. Clone sizes are given selectively: once, few, many, or a class where the clone is expanded.

TRBV2	.	TRBJ2-1	.	TGTGCCAGCAGTGAACGGTCGGGGAACTACAATGAGCAGTTCTTC	CASSERSGNYNEQFF
TRBV5-1	.	TRBJ2-5	.	TGCGCCAGCAGCTTTGAGGGAGACGGCACCCAGTACTTC	CASSFEGDGTQYF
TRBV11-2	.	TRBJ2-5	.	TGTGCCAGCAGCTTAGAATGGTGGTCCCAAGAGATCCAGTACTTC	CASSLEWWSQEIQYF
TRBV14	.	TRBJ2-7	.	TGTGCCAGCGGCTGGAGGGGGCTAAACGAGCAGTACTTC	CASGWRGLNEQYF
TRBV28	.	TRBJ1-2	.	TGTGCCAGCAGTCCCCGCTGGGGTTTTGGCTACACCTTC	CASSPRWGFGYTF
TRBV27	.	TRBJ2-2	.	TGTGCCAGCAGGCCCCGCTCAAGTGGGGTCACCGGGGAGCTGTTTTTT	CASRPRSSGVTGELFF
TRBV15	.	TRBJ1-1	.	TGTGCCACCAGCAGGTGGGAGAACACTGAAGCTTTCTTT	CATSRWENTEAFF
TRBV3-1	few	TRBJ1-6	.	TGTGCCAGCAGCGTTGGTAATTCACCCCTCCACTTT	CASSVGNSPLHF
TRBV2	few	TRBJ1-6	TRBD1	TGTGCCAGCAGGGTGCCCGGGACAGGGAATTCACCCCTCCACTTT	CASRVPGTGNSPLHF
TRBV4-1	.	TRBJ2-2	.	TGCGCCAGCAGCCTCTGTTCAGAGAACACCGGGGAGCTGTTTTTT	CASSLCSENTGELFF
TRBV5-1	few	TRBJ2-3	.	TGCGCCAGCAGCTTGGCCACGGGGCTAGCAGATACGCAGTATTTT	CASSLATGLADTQYF
TRBV9	.	TRBJ2-1	TRBD2	TGTGCCAGCAGCCTCCGGGTGGCGGGAGGGCCCTACAATGAGCAGTTCTTC	CASSLRVAGGPYNEQFF
TRBV20-1	.	TRBJ2-7	TRBD1	TGCAGTGCTACCCTACAGGGGGCCGCTGCCGAGCAGTACTTC	CSATLQGAAAEQYF
TRBV4-2	.	TRBJ1-3	.	TGTGCCAGCAGCCAAGAAGTCGGGGGGCAGGGTGGAAACACCATATATTTT	CASSQEVGGQGGNTIYF
TRBV6-2/TRBV6-3	.	TRBJ2-3	.	TGTGCCAGCAGCACCGGGTCTAACCGAGGGACAGATACGCAGTATTTT	CASSTGSNRGTDTQYF
TRBV15	.	TRBJ2-7	TRBD1	TGTGCCACCAGCAGAACAGGGGGCTCCTACGAGCAGTACTTC	CATSRTGGSYEQYF
TRBV7-6	.	TRBJ2-3	.	TGTGCCAGCAGCTCCCTGGGCGGCGGAACAGATACGCAGTATTTT	CASSSLGGGTDTQYF
TRBV20-1	.	TRBJ1-6	TRBD1	TGCAGTGCTAGAGCAGGGGGCAATTCACCCCTCCACTTT	CSARAGGNSPLHF
TRBV4-3	few	TRBJ1-5	.	TGCGCCAGCAGCCAAGGTCCATCCTCTCATCAGCCCCAGCATTTT	CASSQGPSSHQPQHF
TRBV11-2	once	TRBJ2-7	.	TGTGCCAGCAGCTTAGTTTTCGGGGTAGGGACCTACGAGCAGTACTTC	CASSLVFGVGTYEQYF
TRBV28	.	TRBJ2-5	TRBD2	TGTGCCAGCAGTTTGACGGGAGCGGGAAGTGGGGGGACCCAGTACTTC	CASSLTGAGSGGTQYF
TRBV20-1	.	TRBJ2-3	.	TGCAGTGCAGCGGACCAAAGGGGGACAGATACGCAGTATTTT	CSAADQRGTDTQYF
TRBV6-5	.	TRBJ2-1	.	TGTGCCAGCAGTTACCTATCGGGAGCGGTCTATGAGCAGTTCTTC	CASSYLSGAVYEQFF
TRBV12-3/TRBV12-4	few	TRBJ2-7	.	TGTGCCAGCAGTTTAAGGGTGACAGGACCCTACGAGCAGTACTTC	CASSLRVTGPYEQYF
TRBV18	.	TRBJ1-3	TRBD1	TGTGCCAGCTCACCACGGACAGGGGGGACTGGAAACACCATATATTTT	CASSPRTGGTGNTIYF
TRBV6-5	few	TRBJ2-1	TRBD2	TGTGCCAGCAGTTGGCTAGCGGGAGCCTACAATGAGCAGTTCTTC	CASSWLAGAYNEQFF
TRBV12-3/TRBV12-4	many	TRBJ1-4	.	TGTGCCAGCAGTTTTACAGGGCCTAATGAAAAACTGTTTTTT	CASSFTGPNEKLFF
TRBV12-5	few	TRBJ2-5	.	TGTGCTAGTGCCTCCGACGGGCAAGAGACCCAGTACTTC	CASASDGQETQYF
TRBV15	many	TRBJ1-1	.	TGTGCCACCAGCAGGATGGGGGGGACTGAAGCTTTCTTT	CATSRMGGTEAFF